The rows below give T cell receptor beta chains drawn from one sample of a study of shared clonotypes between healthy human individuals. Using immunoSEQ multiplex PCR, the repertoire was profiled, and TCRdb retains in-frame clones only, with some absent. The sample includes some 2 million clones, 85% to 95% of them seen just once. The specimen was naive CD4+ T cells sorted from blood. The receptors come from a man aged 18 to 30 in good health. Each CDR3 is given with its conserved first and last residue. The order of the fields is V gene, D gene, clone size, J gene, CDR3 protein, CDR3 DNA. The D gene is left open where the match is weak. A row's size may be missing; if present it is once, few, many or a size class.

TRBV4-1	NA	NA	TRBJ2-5	CASSPVQTSRQETQYF	TGCGCCAGCAGCCCAGTACAGACCAGTCGGCAAGAGACCCAGTACTTC
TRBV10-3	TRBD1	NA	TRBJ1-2	CAIGEGALNGYTF	TGTGCCATCGGGGAGGGGGCGCTTAATGGCTACACCTTC
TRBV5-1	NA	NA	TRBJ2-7	CASSLGDSTSYEQYF	TGCGCCAGCAGCTTGGGGGACTCAACGTCCTACGAGCAGTACTTC
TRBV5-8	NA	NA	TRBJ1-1	CASSVRGTFAFF	TGTGCCAGCAGCGTGAGGGGTACTTTTGCTTTCTTT
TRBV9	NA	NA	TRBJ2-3	CASSVGQGGDTQYF	TGTGCCAGCAGCGTAGGACAGGGAGGTGATACGCAGTATTTT
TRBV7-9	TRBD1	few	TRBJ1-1	CASSPNRGPIMNTEAFF	TGTGCCAGCAGCCCGAACAGGGGCCCCATTATGAACACTGAAGCTTTCTTT
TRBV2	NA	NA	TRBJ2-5	CASSEHRPQGETQYF	TGTGCCAGCAGTGAACACAGGCCGCAAGGGGAGACCCAGTACTTC
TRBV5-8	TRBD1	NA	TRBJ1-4	CASRKFKGAKAINEKLFF	TGTGCCAGCAGGAAATTCAAGGGGGCAAAGGCGATTAATGAAAAACTGTTTTTT
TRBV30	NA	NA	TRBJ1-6	CAWSPSGGSPLHF	TGTGCCTGGAGCCCCTCCGGGGGGTCACCCCTCCACTTT
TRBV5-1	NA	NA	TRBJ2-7	CASSHEAGSSYEQYF	TGCGCCAGCAGCCATGAGGCAGGGAGCTCCTACGAGCAGTACTTC
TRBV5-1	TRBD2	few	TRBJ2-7	CASSQAGRSEQYF	TGCGCCAGCAGCCAAGCGGGGAGGTCCGAGCAGTACTTC
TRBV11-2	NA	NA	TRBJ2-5	CASSIRTVQETQYF	TGTGCCAGCAGCATACGGACAGTCCAAGAGACCCAGTACTTC
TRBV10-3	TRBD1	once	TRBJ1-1	CATQQGLGGRAFF	TGTGCCACTCAACAGGGGCTCGGTGGTCGAGCTTTCTTT
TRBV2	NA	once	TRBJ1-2	CASSEYASPYGYTF	TGTGCCAGCAGTGAATATGCCTCCCCCTATGGCTACACCTTC
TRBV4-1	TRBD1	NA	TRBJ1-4	CASSPAGTGREKLFF	TGCGCCAGCAGCCCGGCCGGGACAGGGCGAGAAAAACTGTTTTTT
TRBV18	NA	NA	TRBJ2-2	CASSPVGIGGELFF	TGTGCCAGCTCACCAGTAGGCATCGGCGGGGAGCTGTTTTTT